The clone carrying this TCR beta chain has only a few counts. No antigen is known for it. This record belongs to a study of cytomegalovirus exposure and HLA in healthy donors. Germline CDR1 is WNHNN and CDR2 is SYGVQD (reference sequence). This CDR3 has 12 amino acids. The junction had 4 bases not matched to a gene; V was cut back by 8 bases and J by 7 bases. Use of 60 Vbeta and 13 Jbeta primers characterized the PCR. The table came from immunoSEQ multiplex PCR; TCRdb's copy has only in-frame clones and leaves some out. The sample carries some 200,000 clones, roughly a tenth recorded once. Overall study findings and caveats: The number of N-insertions in an Asian-associated ancestry cluster was reportedly below the approximately 700-donor mean in a later analysis. Among immune exposure information, only CMV serostatus was available. Per published accounts, TCR beta sequences correctly predicted the HLA-A and HLA-B alleles of most subjects.

This chain connects TRBV10-1 to TRBJ2-3, with 9 bases matching TRBD1. Sequenced: PBMCs. This clonotype was sampled from a woman in her 30s in good health and CMV-seropositive. The CDR3 DNA reads as TGCGCCAGCGGGACAGGGTTTAATACGCAGTATTTT. This codes for CASGTGFNTQYF.